The 2 T cell receptor beta chains given below trace back to one sample, sequenced in a study of cytomegalovirus exposure and HLA in healthy donors. With 60 Vbeta and 13 Jbeta primers, the PCR was carried out. Assay used: immunoSEQ multiplex PCR; TCRdb lists only in-frame clones, some missing. The table has tens of thousands of clones, nearly 80% seen once. Sequencing was done on a sample of PBMCs. These receptors were obtained from a female donor in good health and CMV-seronegative.

V and J are TRBV28 and TRBJ2-7, with 13 bases identical to TRBD2. CDR1 is MDHEN and CDR2 is SYDVKM in the germline V gene. The length of the CDR3 is 19 residues. Trimming removed 4 bases from V and 2 bases from J; junction bases left unmatched: 14. The CDR3, as DNA: TGTGCCAGCAGTTCGGTGGCGGGACTAGCGGGGAGAGGAGCCTACGAGCAGTACTTC. It is translated as CASSSVAGLAGRGAYEQYF.

This clone was found a few times. The DNA of the CDR3 is TGTGCCAGCAGCCCCTCGGGGGGGACCTTCTCTGGAAACACCATATATTTT. It yields the protein CASSPSGGTFSGNTIYF. The chain uses TRBV7-8 and TRBJ1-3; D perhaps matches TRBD1 (5 bases). This CDR3 has 17 amino acids. CDR1 and CDR2 from the germline V gene are SGHVS and FQNEAQ. V was trimmed by 5 bases and J by 0 bases, leaving 17 bases between them.